Listed here are 27 T cell receptor beta chains from one sample, sequenced in a study of CD8+ T cells in alopecia areata. Documented treatment: oral pan-JAK inhibitor, 5-10 mg twice daily. cDNA prepared by RNA extraction and subsequent reverse transcription served as the template for sequencing. The method was immunoSEQ multiplex PCR; TCRdb's version includes in-frame clones alone and lacks a portion of them. The sample consists of about 110,000 clones, about 83% of them appearing once. The sample was CD8+ T cells sorted from blood, taken at week 24, from a patient treated with tofacitinib. The receptor source for this set is a human donor with alopecia areata.

In this sample, this clone turned up a few times. The chain uses TRBV29-1 and TRBJ2-2, with D tentatively TRBD1 (6 bases). Germline V lookup: CDR1 SQVTM, CDR2 ANQGSEA. Trimming took 4 bases from V and 0 from J, leaving 6 bases between them. This CDR3 spans 13 amino acids. The DNA of the CDR3 is TGCAGCGTTGGGACAGCGAACACCGGGGAGCTGTTTTTT. Translating it yields CSVGTANTGELFF.

The rearrangement links TRBV2 to TRBJ1-2; 7 bases agree with TRBD1. The CDR3 length is 15 residues. Germline V CDR1 and CDR2: SNHLY, FYNNEI. J gave up 4 bases and V 3 bases, and 8 bases lay outside the gene matches. CDR3 DNA sequence: TGTGCCAGCAGTGAGGGTCTAGGGGGCGGCTATGGCTACACCTTC. Translated: CASSEGLGGGYGYTF.

The V and J genes are TRBV5-1 and TRBJ2-2; TRBD1 matches 9 bases. The germline V gene has CDR1 SGHRS and CDR2 YFSETQ. Trimming took 2 bases from V and 2 from J; bases not matched to a gene: 7. This CDR3 is 17 amino acids long. The CDR3 region is CASSFSVGQGNTGELFF. CDR3 DNA sequence: TGCGCCAGCAGCTTCTCCGTGGGACAGGGTAACACCGGGGAGCTGTTTTTT.

This chain connects TRBV6-5 to TRBJ2-2; 8 bases are shared with TRBD1. Germline V gene lookup returns CDR1 MNHEY and CDR2 SVGAGI. J lost 4 bases, V lost 2 bases, and 3 bases had no gene match. This CDR3 has 15 amino acids. The CDR3 spells CASSYGTGGTGELFF. CDR3 nucleotides: TGTGCCAGCAGTTACGGAACAGGGGGCACCGGGGAGCTGTTTTTT.

This chain joins TRBV29-1 and TRBJ1-3; D unclear. The CDR3 runs 12 residues. Germline values: CDR1 SQVTM, CDR2 ANQGSEA. With 3 bases removed from V and 2 bases from J, the gap between germline ends came to 5 bases. The DNA for the CDR3 is TGCAGCGTTGAGGTTCCTGGAAACACCATATATTTT. This sequence encodes CSVEVPGNTIYF.

Concerning this clone itself: The sample has other DNA sequences that encode this CDR3 too. The CDR3 is CSVEGDRDYGYTF. DNA for the CDR3: TGCAGCGTTGAGGGAGACAGGGACTATGGCTACACCTTC. The gene calls are TRBV29-1 and TRBJ1-2, with 7 positions matching TRBD1. V lost 3 bases, J lost 3 bases, and 4 bases stayed unmatched. This CDR3 spans 13 amino acids. The germline gives CDR1 SQVTM, CDR2 ANQGSEA.

The V gene is TRBV19, the J gene TRBJ2-7; TRBD2 matches 8 bases. Per germline, CDR1 LNHDA and CDR2 SQIVND (reference sequence). With V trimmed by 3 bases and J by 4 bases, 5 bases remained unmatched. This CDR3 comprises 14 residues. CDR3 amino acids: CASSMAGGSYEQYF. The CDR3 nucleotides are TGTGCCAGTAGTATGGCGGGGGGCTCGTACGAGCAGTACTTC.

A remark on this clone: The identical CDR3 is also encoded by other nucleotide sequences in the sample. The chain carries TRBV7-9 and TRBJ2-7; D gene uncertain. V was pared by 3 bases and J by 0 bases, with 6 bases between. The germline V gene encodes CDR1 SEHNR and CDR2 FQNEAQ (reference sequence). This CDR3 spans 13 amino acids. The CDR3 loop is CASSFGSSYEQYF. The CDR3 nucleotides are TGTGCCAGCAGCTTTGGCAGCTCCTACGAGCAGTACTTC.

V gene TRBV4-3 combines with J gene TRBJ1-1, with 8 bases fitting TRBD1. The CDR3 is 14 amino acids. With V trimmed by 5 bases and J by 3 bases, 5 bases remained unmatched. Per germline, CDR1 LGHNA and CDR2 YSLEER. The CDR3 sequence is CASSYQGADTEAFF. The CDR3 DNA reads TGCGCCAGCAGCTACCAGGGGGCTGACACTGAAGCTTTCTTT.

The chain employs TRBV6-6 and TRBJ2-5, with TRBD2 as a possible D gene (7 bases). Trimming cost V 2 bases and J 5 bases, with 9 bases left between them. The length of the CDR3 is 13 residues. The germline V gene has CDR1 MNHNY and CDR2 SVGAGI (reference sequence). DNA for the CDR3: TGTGCCAGCAGTTACGAGGGGGGGGAGACCCAGTACTTC. It translates to CASSYEGGETQYF.

The chain recombines TRBV7-9 with TRBJ1-1; D not resolved. V was pared by 11 bases and J by 7 bases, with 14 bases between. Germline V gene sequence: CDR1 SEHNR, CDR2 FQNEAQ (reference sequence). The length of the CDR3 is 11 residues. The CDR3 sequence is CAGAKGREAFF. The CDR3 DNA follows: TGTGCCGGTGCGAAGGGCCGTGAAGCTTTCTTT.

The J gene is TRBJ2-5, the V gene TRBV5-7, with a possible D match to TRBD1 (7 bases). The DNA end is more similar to TRBJ2-7, so the J call may be wrong. TRBV5-7 is an ORF; its function is uncertain. This CDR3 has 14 residues. In DNA, the CDR3 is TGTGCCAGCAGCTTCGGACAGGACTACTACGAGCAGTACTTC. Translation gives CASSFGQDYYEQYF.

J is TRBJ1-5 and V is TRBV19; the D gene is possibly TRBD1 (5 bases). This CDR3 has 21 residues. V was shortened by 5 bases and J by 7 bases, with 36 bases between the two germline ends. Looked up from germline, CDR1 is LNHDA and CDR2 is SQIVND (reference sequence). The CDR3 nucleotides are TGTGCCAGTAGTCCCCTCGGCGGGGGGGACGCCACTTCGGGGTCAAGGCAGCCCCAGCATTTT. Amino acids: CASSPLGGGDATSGSRQPQHF.

The chain has TRBV29-1 and TRBJ1-2; D is unclear. The CDR3 runs to 12 residues. V was clipped by 0 bases and J by 5 bases, with 7 bases between them. Germline CDR1 and CDR2: SQVTM and ANQGSEA. The CDR3 DNA follows: TGCAGCGTTGAAGATGGCATTTATGGCTACACCTTC. Its protein is CSVEDGIYGYTF.

Regarding this clone: Other DNA sequences of this sample code for an identical CDR3. This chain connects TRBV4-1 to TRBJ1-1; D unresolved. The V end lost 0 bases, the J end lost 8 bases, and 10 bases lay between the germline ends. Germline V gene sequence: CDR1 MGHRA, CDR2 YSYEKL. CDR3 length equals 13 residues. CDR3 sequence (DNA): TGCGCCAGCAGCCAAGAGGGTGTTACAGAAGCTTTCTTT. It translates to CASSQEGVTEAFF.

This chain uses TRBV7-9 with TRBJ2-7, with D tentatively TRBD1 (6 bases). The V gene's germline CDR1 is SEHNR and CDR2 FQNEAQ (reference sequence). The CDR3 spans 13 residues. The germline V and J ends were trimmed by 8 bases and 0 bases, with 11 bases remaining between them. The chain's CDR3 is CASGGASSYEQYF. CDR3 coding DNA: TGTGCCAGCGGGGGCGCCAGCTCCTACGAGCAGTACTTC.

The chain recombines TRBV6-6 with TRBJ1-2; maybe TRBD1 (5 bases). Trimming pared 6 bases from V and 1 base from J, leaving 9 bases between. Per the germline V gene, CDR1 is MNHNY and CDR2 is SVGAGI (reference sequence). The CDR3 sequence is 13 residues long. CDR3 DNA sequence: TGTGCCAGCAGCCCAGACAGTAACTATGGCTACACCTTC. Its translation is CASSPDSNYGYTF.

This chain's CDR3 is CSVEGRGDYEQFF. In DNA form, the CDR3 reads TGCAGCGTTGAGGGGCGGGGGGACTATGAGCAGTTCTTC. The V call is TRBV29-1, the J call TRBJ2-1, with 8 bases lining up with TRBD2. Germline trimming cut 3 bases from V and 8 bases from J; bases unmatched to any gene: 6. The CDR3 runs 13 residues. Per germline, CDR1 SQVTM and CDR2 ANQGSEA.

The chain carries TRBV7-2 and TRBJ2-5; the match to TRBD1 covers 7 bases. CDR3 length: 17 amino acids. V lost 5 bases and J lost 0; bases outside the gene matches: 12. CDR1 and CDR2 from the germline V gene are SGHTA and FQGNSA. The DNA for the CDR3 is TGTGCCAGCAGCCCCCTCCCAGGACAGGAGTACCAAGAGACCCAGTACTTC. This codes for CASSPLPGQEYQETQYF.

This clone was found once. The V call is TRBV29-1, the J call TRBJ2-5; D is ambiguous. Germline-derived CDR1 and CDR2 are SQVTM and ANQGSEA. The ends were cut back, 2 bases at V and 1 base at J, with 8 bases in the middle. This CDR3 contains 13 residues. The CDR3 sequence is CSVESDSQETQYF. The CDR3 nucleotides are TGCAGCGTTGAAAGTGACTCCCAAGAGACCCAGTACTTC. Complete variable domain (other parts from reference TRBV29-1 and TRBJ2-5): SAVISQKPSRDICQRGTSLTIQCQVDSQVTMMFWYRQQPGQSLTLIATANQGSEATYESGFVIDKFPISRPNLTFSTLTVSNMSPEDSSIYLCSVESDSQETQYFGPGTRLLVL.

The V gene is TRBV7-2, the J gene TRBJ2-7; 12 positions agree with TRBD2. The CDR3 contains 15 residues. V lost 4 bases and J lost 3; bases outside the gene matches: 4. Looked up from germline, CDR1 is SGHTA and CDR2 is FQGNSA. The CDR3 reads CASSSRTSGVYEQYF. In DNA form, the CDR3 reads TGTGCCAGCAGCTCCCGGACTAGCGGGGTCTACGAGCAGTACTTC. Variable domain in full (rest from reference TRBV7-2 and TRBJ2-7): GAGVSQSPSNKVTEKGKDVELRCDPISGHTALYWYRQSLGQGLEFLIYFQGNSAPDKSGLPSDRFSAERTGGSVSTLTIQRTQQEDSAVYLCASSSRTSGVYEQYFGPGTRLTVT.

This chain's CDR3 is CASSATSGAYNEQFF. The CDR3 bases are TGTGCCAGCAGCGCCACTAGCGGCGCCTACAATGAGCAGTTCTTC. V usage is TRBV7-3 and J usage is TRBJ2-1, with TRBD2 matching over 8 bases. The CDR3 contains 15 residues. The J segment lost 2 bases and the V segment lost 5 bases, leaving 5 bases of the junction unmatched. The germline V gene encodes CDR1 SGHTA and CDR2 FQGTGA. Together with reference TRBV7-3 and TRBJ2-1, the CDR3 gives the full variable domain: GAGVSQTPSNKVTEKGKYVELRCDPISGHTALYWYRQSLGQGPEFLIYFQGTGAADDSGLPNDRFFAVRPEGSVSTLKIQRTERGDSAVYLCASSATSGAYNEQFFGPGTRLTVL.

The chain employs TRBV11-3 and TRBJ2-1; D might be TRBD1 (5 bases). The CDR3 sequence is 13 residues long. Between the trimmed V and J ends, which lost 8 bases and 0 bases, there was a span of 8 bases. Germline lookup yields CDR1 SGHNT and CDR2 YENEEA. This CDR3 is CASGTGSYNEQFF. CDR3 nucleotides: TGTGCCAGCGGTACAGGCTCCTACAATGAGCAGTTCTTC.

The rearrangement links TRBV7-2 to TRBJ2-7; 7 nucleotides agree with TRBD1. CDR1 is SGHTA, CDR2 FQGNSA, per germline. J lost 4 bases, V lost 2 bases, and 5 bases had no gene match. The CDR3 contains 14 residues. CDR3 bases: TGTGCCAGCAGCTTACTTGGACAGGTATACGAGCAGTACTTC. Translated: CASSLLGQVYEQYF.

CDR3: CAWADRAAYEQYF. DNA of the CDR3: TGTGCCTGGGCGGACAGGGCGGCGTACGAGCAGTACTTC. The V gene is TRBV30, the J gene TRBJ2-5; 8 bases are a match to TRBD1. TRBJ2-7 matches the DNA end more closely, so the J call is doubtful. The CDR3 runs 13 residues. Germline CDR1 reads GTSNPN; CDR2 reads SVGIG (reference sequence).

The V call is TRBV13, the J call TRBJ1-6, with D possibly being TRBD1 (5 bases). Trimming stripped 4 bases from V and 2 bases from J, with 9 bases between. The CDR3 runs 15 residues. Germline V gene data show CDR1 as PRHDT and CDR2 as FYEKMQ (reference sequence). As DNA, the CDR3 is TGTGCCAGCAGCTCCGGGACTGCCTATAATTCACCCCTCCACTTT. Its protein product is CASSSGTAYNSPLHF. Using reference TRBV13 and TRBJ1-6 for the parts outside the CDR3, the full variable domain is AAGVIQSPRHLIKEKRETATLKCYPIPRHDTVYWYQQGPGQDPQFLISFYEKMQSDKGSIPDRFSAQQFSDYHSELNMSSLELGDSALYFCASSSGTAYNSPLHFGNGTRLTVT.

This clone was picked up one time. V and J are TRBV27 and TRBJ2-7; 8 bases align to TRBD1. Losses at the gene ends were 4 bases for V and 1 base for J; bases not matched to a gene: 3. CDR1 and CDR2 (germline): MNHEY, SMNVEV (reference sequence). The CDR3 extends over 14 amino acids. The CDR3 bases are TGTGCCAGCAGTTATACAGGGGGATCCTACGAGCAGTACTTC. It encodes CASSYTGGSYEQYF.